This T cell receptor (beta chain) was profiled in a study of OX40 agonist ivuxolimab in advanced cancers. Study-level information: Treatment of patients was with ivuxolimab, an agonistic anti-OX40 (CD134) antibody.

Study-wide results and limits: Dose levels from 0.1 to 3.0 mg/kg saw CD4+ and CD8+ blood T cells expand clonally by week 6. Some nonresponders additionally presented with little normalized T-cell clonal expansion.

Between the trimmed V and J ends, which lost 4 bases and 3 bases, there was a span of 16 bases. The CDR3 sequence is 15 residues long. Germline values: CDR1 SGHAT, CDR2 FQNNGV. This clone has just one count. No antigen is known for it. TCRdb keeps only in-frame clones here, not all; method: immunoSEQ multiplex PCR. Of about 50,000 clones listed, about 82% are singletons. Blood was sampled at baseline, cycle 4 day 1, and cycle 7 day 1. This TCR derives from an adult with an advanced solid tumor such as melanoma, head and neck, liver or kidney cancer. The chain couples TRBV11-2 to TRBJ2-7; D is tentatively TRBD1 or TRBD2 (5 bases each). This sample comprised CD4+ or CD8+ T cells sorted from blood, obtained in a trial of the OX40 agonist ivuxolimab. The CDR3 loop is CASSSGTELIYEQYF. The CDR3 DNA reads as TGTGCCAGCAGCTCGGGGACGGAGCTGATCTACGAGCAGTACTTC. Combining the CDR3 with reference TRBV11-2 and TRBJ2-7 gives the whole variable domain EAGVAQSPRYKIIEKRQSVAFWCNPISGHATLYWYQQILGQGPKLLIQFQNNGVVDDSQLPKDRFSAERLKGVDSTLKIQPAKLEDSAVYLCASSSGTELIYEQYFGPGTRLTVT.